Listed below are T cell receptor beta chains from one sample, sequenced in a study of blood T cell repertoires in COVID-19. The data were produced by immunoSEQ multiplex PCR, yet TCRdb's version contains in-frame clones alone and is incomplete. The table has more than 65,000 clones, around four fifths seen once. Specimen: peripheral blood. Receptor source: a human donor in a cohort sampled during active COVID-19. Each CDR3 is given with its conserved first and last residue. The D gene is left open where the match is weak. The size entry is marked missing in some rows and otherwise reads once, few, many or a size class.

.	TRBV10-3	.	TRBJ1-2	TGTGCCATCAGTGACCCCGGGTACAACTATGGCTACACCTTC	CAISDPGYNYGYTF
.	TRBV2	.	TRBJ2-7	TGTGCCAGCACCGCCGGGGCCTACGAGCAGTACTTC	CASTAGAYEQYF
TRBD2	TRBV4-1	.	TRBJ2-1	TGCGCCAGCAGCCAAGGGGCCTCTAGCGGAGCCTCCTACAATGAGCAGTTCTTC	CASSQGASSGASYNEQFF
TRBD2	TRBV24-1	.	TRBJ2-5	TGTGCCACCAGTGATCCCTCCGCGGGAGGGCGGAGAGAGACCCAGTACTTC	CATSDPSAGGRRETQYF
.	TRBV5-1	.	TRBJ2-1	TGCGCCAGCAGCTTAAGGCGGGGGCTCCAACTAAACAATGAGCAGTTCTTC	CASSLRRGLQLNNEQFF
.	TRBV2	.	TRBJ2-6	TGTGCCAGCAGACAACAGGGATCTGGGGCCAACGTCCTGACTTTC	CASRQQGSGANVLTF
TRBD1	TRBV7-8	.	TRBJ2-5	TGTGCCAGCAGCGACGGGACAGGGGGGGGAGAGACCCAGTACTTC	CASSDGTGGGETQYF
.	TRBV5-1	few	TRBJ2-1	TGCGCCAGCAGCTTGGCAGCGGAGGACAATGAGCAGTTCTTC	CASSLAAEDNEQFF
TRBD1	TRBV19	few	TRBJ1-1	TGTGCCAGTAGTGCCAGACAGGGGGGCCCTGAAGCTTTCTTT	CASSARQGGPEAFF
TRBD1	TRBV3-1/TRBV3-2	.	TRBJ1-1	TGTGCCAGCAGCCAAGAGGGGACAGGGGTACGCGAAGCTTTCTTT	CASSQEGTGVREAFF
TRBD1	TRBV4-1	.	TRBJ1-4	TGCGCCAGCAGCCAACCAAAGACAGGGGGCGGTCATGAAAAACTGTTTTTT	CASSQPKTGGGHEKLFF
TRBD1	TRBV4-1	.	TRBJ2-5	TGCGCCAGCAGCCAAGATCTGCGACAGGGGGCACGAGAGACCCAGTACTTC	CASSQDLRQGARETQYF
TRBD1	TRBV5-1	.	TRBJ2-1	TGCGCCAGCAGCTTCGGACAGGGGGCAGGTGAGCAGTTCTTC	CASSFGQGAGEQFF
.	TRBV10-1	.	TRBJ2-1	TGCGCCAGCAGTGAGTCGGTAGCGGAGGGGCTCAATGAGCAGTTCTTC	CASSESVAEGLNEQFF
TRBD1	TRBV2	.	TRBJ1-5	TGTGCCAGCAGTGGGGTCACAGGGGATTCGCCCCAGCATTTT	CASSGVTGDSPQHF
TRBD2	TRBV29-1	.	TRBJ2-5	TGCAGCGTTTCCGGACTAGCGGGATGGCAAGAGACCCAGTACTTC	CSVSGLAGWQETQYF
TRBD2	TRBV2	.	TRBJ2-2	TGTGCCAGCAGTGGGACTAGCGGGAGGGCCTTCACCGGGGAGCTGTTTTTT	CASSGTSGRAFTGELFF
TRBD1	TRBV7-6	once	TRBJ2-7	TGTGCCAGCAGCTTGGAACAGGGGCCCCACGAGCAGTACTTC	CASSLEQGPHEQYF
.	TRBV18	.	TRBJ2-7	TGTGCCAGCTCACCATCCAGGGCTAGGTACGAGCAGTACTTC	CASSPSRARYEQYF
TRBD2	TRBV5-1	.	TRBJ2-3	TGCGCCAGCAGCTTTGAACTAGCGGGAGTCACAGATACGCAGTATTTT	CASSFELAGVTDTQYF